The next 30 T cell receptor beta chains were all read from a single sample in a study of T cells in tuberculosis. Time point noted: new active TB diagnosis, blood taken before or within 7 days of starting treatment. Profiled with immunoSEQ multiplex PCR; TCRdb holds only in-frame clones, not every one. The table lists approximately 46,000 clones, about 96% of them singletons, with 1.4% in the top ten. The sequences come from PBMCs, collected at tuberculosis diagnosis. All receptors derive from an adult with tuberculosis.

The chain combines TRBV9 with TRBJ2-5, with D maybe TRBD1 (6 bases). Germline-derived CDR1 and CDR2 are SGDLS and YYNGEE. The CDR3 totals 17 residues. Trimming took off 0 bases at V and 2 bases at J, with 17 bases between the two ends. CDR3 region: CASSVGARQVVQETQYF. The DNA of the CDR3 is TGTGCCAGCAGCGTAGGAGCTCGACAGGTTGTACAAGAGACCCAGTACTTC.

The CDR3 here is CASSLGSPGYQETQYF. In nucleotides, the CDR3 is TGCGCCAGCAGCTTGGGGAGCCCAGGGTACCAAGAGACCCAGTACTTC. This rearrangement joins TRBV5-1 to TRBJ2-5, with D maybe TRBD1 (5 bases). The V end lost 0 bases, the J end lost 0 bases, and 12 bases lay between the germline ends. CDR1 and CDR2 (germline): SGHRS, YFSETQ. This CDR3 contains 16 residues.

The CDR3, as DNA: TGTGCCAGCAGCTTGGGACTAGTGGAGACCCAGTACTTC. It encodes CASSLGLVETQYF. The rearrangement joins TRBV7-2 to TRBJ2-5, with 8 bases matching TRBD2. This CDR3 has 13 residues. V dropped 3 bases and J dropped 5; count of bases not matched to a gene: 2. Germline CDR1 reads SGHTA; CDR2 reads FQGNSA.

This clone was observed once. This chain uses TRBV18 with TRBJ2-7; no clear D. The V end was cut by 3 bases, the J end by 4 bases, with 7 bases between. Germline assignment: CDR1 KGHSH and CDR2 LQKENI. The CDR3 totals 12 residues. CDR3 DNA: TGTGCCAGCTCACCGGAGAGTTACGAGCAGTACTTC. Amino acid sequence: CASSPESYEQYF. Together with reference TRBV18 and TRBJ2-7, the CDR3 gives the full variable domain: NAGVMQNPRHLVRRRGQEARLRCSPMKGHSHVYWYRQLPEEGLKFMVYLQKENIIDESGMPKERFSAEFPKEGPSILRIQQVVRGDSAAYFCASSPESYEQYFGPGTRLTVT.

This clone was seen a handful of times. V gene TRBV11-2 combines with J gene TRBJ2-1; 12 nucleotides align to TRBD2. CDR1 is SGHAT and CDR2 is FQNNGV in the germline V gene. V was clipped by 1 base and J by 9 bases; unmatched bases: 7. This CDR3 region has 16 residues. This chain's CDR3 is CASSLVGTSGRLEQFF. The CDR3 coding sequence is TGTGCCAGCAGCTTAGTGGGGACTAGCGGGCGTCTTGAGCAGTTCTTC. Full variable domain (missing parts from reference TRBV11-2 and TRBJ2-1): EAGVAQSPRYKIIEKRQSVAFWCNPISGHATLYWYQQILGQGPKLLIQFQNNGVVDDSQLPKDRFSAERLKGVDSTLKIQPAKLEDSAVYLCASSLVGTSGRLEQFFGPGTRLTVL.

The chain couples TRBV5-6 to TRBJ2-7; tentatively, D is TRBD2 (5 bases). This CDR3 contains 15 residues. The germline gives CDR1 SGHDT, CDR2 YYEEEE. The germline V and J ends were trimmed by 6 bases and 6 bases, with 22 bases remaining between them. CDR3 bases: TGTGCCAGCACAGCGGTGGAGCGAGTAGGGCGCGAGCAGTACTTC. This sequence encodes CASTAVERVGREQYF.

This clone showed up just a few times. Here the CDR3 DNA reads TGTGCCAGCAGCGTAGCTTTGGCTAGTTCAATCGGTACGCAGTATTTT. Its protein product is CASSVALASSIGTQYF. V and J are TRBV9 and TRBJ2-3; D unresolved. The CDR3 length is 16 residues. CDR1 is SGDLS and CDR2 is YYNGEE in the germline V gene. V lost 0 bases, J lost 8 bases, and 19 bases lay in between.

The chain uses TRBV5-6 and TRBJ2-2, with D maybe TRBD1 (6 bases). CDR1 is SGHDT, CDR2 YYEEEE, per germline. The CDR3 extends over 15 amino acids. V dropped 4 bases and J dropped 4 bases, with 14 bases sitting between them. The CDR3 coding sequence is TGTGCCAGCAGCGCATACAGGGCGGGCACCGGGGAGCTGTTTTTT. Translating gives CASSAYRAGTGELFF.

This chain joins TRBV5-4 and TRBJ2-5, with D uncertain. Deletions cut 4 bases from V and 2 bases from J, with 9 bases between. CDR1 and CDR2 from the germline V gene are SGHNT and YYREEE (reference sequence). This CDR3 has 13 residues. CDR3 protein: CASSRRNQETQYF. In DNA form, the CDR3 reads TGTGCCAGCAGCCGTAGAAATCAAGAGACCCAGTACTTC.

The gene calls are TRBV28 and TRBJ1-5, with D hard to call. V lost 3 bases and J 1 base, leaving 13 bases between the germline ends. Germline V gene sequence: CDR1 MDHEN, CDR2 SYDVKM. This CDR3 has 16 amino acids. The CDR3 region has the DNA TGTGCCAGCAGTTTGGTTCGGCGGCCGAGCAATCAGCCCCAGCATTTT. Translation gives CASSLVRRPSNQPQHF. Based on the CDR3 plus reference TRBV28 and TRBJ1-5, the full variable domain is DVKVTQSSRYLVKRTGEKVFLECVQDMDHENMFWYRQDPGLGLRLIYFSYDVKMKEKGDIPEGYSVSREKKERFSLILESASTNQTSMYLCASSLVRRPSNQPQHFGDGTRLSIL.

The V and J genes are TRBV2 and TRBJ1-2, with a possible D match to TRBD1 (6 bases). The V gene lost 6 bases and the J gene lost 6 bases, with 11 bases spanning the gap. Germline V gene sequence: CDR1 SNHLY, CDR2 FYNNEI. The CDR3 extends over 12 amino acids. Here the CDR3 reads CASRMYRDGYTF. CDR3 sequence (DNA): TGTGCCAGCAGAATGTACAGGGATGGCTACACCTTC.

This chain's CDR3 is CASSSDFRDSIYEQYF. The CDR3 nucleotides are TGTGCCAGCAGCTCGGATTTCAGAGACAGCATCTACGAGCAGTACTTC. The chain links TRBV5-4 to TRBJ2-7; possibly TRBD1 for D (5 bases). V lost 3 bases and J 3 bases, leaving 19 bases between the germline ends. The CDR3 has 16 residues. Germline-derived CDR1 and CDR2 are SGHNT and YYREEE (reference sequence).

The V call is TRBV19, the J call TRBJ1-1; D unclear. This CDR3 comprises 12 residues. Germline CDR1 LNHDA, CDR2 SQIVND (reference sequence). Trimming removed 3 bases from V and 7 bases from J, with 9 bases in between. CDR3 nucleotide sequence: TGTGCCAGTAGTATCGGAGAACTTGAAGCTTTCTTT. Translated, it gives CASSIGELEAFF.

This rearrangement joins TRBV6-6 to TRBJ1-3; D possibly corresponds to TRBD1 (5 bases). Deletions cut 0 bases from V and 4 bases from J, with 10 bases between. This CDR3 is 15 amino acids long. Per germline, CDR1 MNHNY and CDR2 SVGAGI (reference sequence). The CDR3 DNA is TGTGCCAGCAGTTACTCGAGAGACAGCGGAAACACCATATATTTT. Amino acid sequence: CASSYSRDSGNTIYF.

Worth noting for this clone: This same CDR3 is encoded by further DNA sequences in the sample. The chain recombines TRBV5-6 with TRBJ2-7, with D tentatively TRBD1 (5 bases). Trimming stripped 2 bases from V and 0 bases from J, with 9 bases between. The CDR3 loop spans 14 amino acids. Germline V gene data show CDR1 as SGHDT and CDR2 as YYEEEE. The CDR3 protein is CASSLRTRSYEQYF. In DNA, the CDR3 is TGTGCCAGCAGCTTACGGACACGCTCCTACGAGCAGTACTTC.

V and J are TRBV7-8 and TRBJ2-7; D perhaps matches TRBD2 (5 bases). This CDR3 comprises 12 residues. Germline loops: CDR1 SGHVS, CDR2 FQNEAQ. Between the trimmed V and J ends, which lost 3 bases and 6 bases, there was a span of 9 bases. The CDR3 region is CASSFTAGEQYF. The CDR3 region has the DNA TGTGCCAGCAGCTTTACTGCGGGCGAGCAGTACTTC.

V usage is TRBV6-5 and J usage is TRBJ2-7; D gene unclear. The V end lost 6 bases, the J end lost 3 bases, and 15 bases lay between the germline ends. This CDR3 spans 14 amino acids. The V gene's germline CDR1 is MNHEY and CDR2 SVGAGI. Written as DNA, the CDR3 is TGTGCCAGCAGCCTGAGCTATACTCGCTACGAGCAGTACTTC. Its protein product is CASSLSYTRYEQYF.

The chain joins TRBV19 to TRBJ1-5; D remains unclear. This CDR3 comprises 13 residues. Trimming shortened V by 3 bases and J by 7 bases, and 10 bases separated the two germline ends. Germline V CDR1 and CDR2: LNHDA, SQIVND (reference sequence). The CDR3 here is CASSIAGGQPQHF. The CDR3 DNA follows: TGTGCCAGTAGTATTGCAGGTGGGCAGCCCCAGCATTTT.

This rearrangement joins TRBV6-5 to TRBJ2-2; possibly TRBD2 for D (6 bases). The CDR3 is 13 residues long. The V end was cut by 6 bases, the J end by 4 bases, with 9 bases between. Germline V lookup: CDR1 MNHEY, CDR2 SVGAGI. The CDR3 nucleotides read TGTGCCAGCAGCCTAGCGACCACCGGGGAGCTGTTTTTT. Its protein is CASSLATTGELFF.

The chain recombines TRBV29-1 with TRBJ2-1; TRBD1 matches 10 bases. The CDR3 runs 13 residues. V was pared by 7 bases and J by 9 bases, with 9 bases of the junction left unmatched. Germline V lookup: CDR1 SQVTM, CDR2 ANQGSEA. CDR3 nucleotides: TGCAGCGCCCTACGACAGGGGGCTATTGAGCAGTTCTTC. Its translation: CSALRQGAIEQFF.

CDR3 sequence (DNA): TGTGCCGGGACAGGAAGCTCCTACGAGCAGTACTTC. Protein product: CAGTGSSYEQYF. The rearrangement joins TRBV30 to TRBJ2-7; 8 bases fit TRBD1. Germline CDR1 GTSNPN, CDR2 SVGIG (reference sequence). V shed 8 bases and J 0 bases; nucleotides not matched to a gene: 3. The length of the CDR3 is 12 residues.

The sample holds one count of this clone. The chain joins TRBV7-2 to TRBJ2-5; D possibly corresponds to TRBD2 (5 bases). The length of the CDR3 is 15 residues. Trimming shortened V by 1 base and J by 2 bases, and 11 bases separated the two germline ends. CDR1 and CDR2 from the germline V gene are SGHTA and FQGNSA. The CDR3 sequence: CASSLVTRVQETQYF. The CDR3, as DNA: TGTGCCAGCAGCTTAGTGACGCGGGTACAAGAGACCCAGTACTTC.

V and J are TRBV27 and TRBJ1-5; no reliable D call. The CDR3 has 17 amino acids. Germline CDR1 is MNHEY and CDR2 is SMNVEV (reference sequence). Trimming pared 2 bases from V and 7 bases from J, leaving 21 bases between. For the CDR3, the DNA is TGTGCCAGCAGTTTACTCTCTCTGGGGAGACATCAACAGCCCCAGCATTTT. It specifies CASSLLSLGRHQQPQHF.

This chain links TRBV21-1 with TRBJ2-5; no check of the table's D call, TRBD2, against the DNA was made. TRBV21-1 is given as a pseudogene. This CDR3 is built from 13 residues. CDR3 coding DNA: TGTGCCAGCAGAAGGGGACTAGCCGAGACCCAGTACTTC. It codes for CASRRGLAETQYF.

CDR3 protein: CASSQARGSTEAFF. The CDR3 bases are TGTGCCAGCAGCCAAGCGAGGGGGAGCACTGAAGCTTTCTTT. The chain is built from TRBV16 and TRBJ1-1; D perhaps matches TRBD1 (6 bases). The CDR3 consists of 14 residues. The germline V gene encodes CDR1 KGHSY and CDR2 FQNENV. V lost 2 bases and J 4 bases, leaving 11 bases between the germline ends.

J is TRBJ2-1 and V is TRBV5-6, with TRBD2 matching 7 bases. J lost 0 bases, V lost 5 bases, and 5 bases had no gene match. Germline V CDR1 and CDR2: SGHDT, YYEEEE. The CDR3 spans 15 residues. CDR3 residues: CASRWRGSSYNEQFF. Here the CDR3 DNA reads TGTGCCAGCAGGTGGCGGGGGAGCTCCTACAATGAGCAGTTCTTC.

This clone was counted a single time. The J gene is TRBJ1-2, the V gene TRBV28, with 7 positions matching TRBD1. Germline CDR1 and CDR2: MDHEN and SYDVKM. This CDR3 is built from 16 residues. V shed 6 bases and J 8 bases; nucleotides not matched to a gene: 18. Here the CDR3 reads CASSYHKARTGAGYTF. CDR3 in DNA: TGTGCCAGCAGCTACCACAAGGCAAGGACAGGCGCCGGCTACACCTTC.

This rearrangement joins TRBV5-4 to TRBJ2-7, with 7 nucleotides matching TRBD2. The J segment lost 6 bases and the V segment lost 4 bases, leaving 7 bases of the junction unmatched. The V gene's germline CDR1 is SGHNT and CDR2 YYREEE (reference sequence). The CDR3 loop spans 13 amino acids. The DNA for the CDR3 is TGTGCCAGCAGCCTTCCGGGACTAAGCGAGCAGTACTTC. Translation gives CASSLPGLSEQYF.

The chain combines TRBV28 with TRBJ1-1; tentative D call: TRBD1 (6 bases). V shed 4 bases and J shed 5 bases, with 14 bases lying between them. CDR3 length: 14 amino acids. Germline assignment: CDR1 MDHEN and CDR2 SYDVKM. CDR3 region: CASSSRGERTEAFF. In DNA, the CDR3 is TGTGCCAGCAGTTCCAGGGGAGAAAGAACTGAAGCTTTCTTT.

This clone was counted once. The chain links TRBV12-5 to TRBJ2-7, with 8 positions matching TRBD1. Trimming removed 6 bases from V and 2 bases from J; junction bases left unmatched: 3. Germline lookup yields CDR1 LGHNT and CDR2 FRNRAP. CDR3 size: 13 residues. CDR3 sequence (DNA): TGTGCTAGTGGCGAGGACAGGGCCTACGAGCAGTACTTC. Encoded protein: CASGEDRAYEQYF.